These 9 T cell receptor beta chains originate from one sample sequenced in a study of brain T cells in children with intractable seizures. Data came from immunoSEQ multiplex PCR; TCRdb stores just in-frame clones and leaves some out. This sample has tens of thousands of clones, with just over 90% found just once. This specimen consisted of peripheral blood, obtained at surgery. These receptors came from a boy under three years old with tuberous sclerosis and intractable seizures.

The V and J genes are TRBV3-1 (or the pseudogene TRBV3-2) and TRBJ2-1, with D possibly being TRBD2 (5 bases). The CDR3 totals 17 residues. Per the germline V gene, CDR1 is LGHDT and CDR2 is YNNKEL (reference sequence). Trimming stripped 2 bases from V and 4 bases from J, with 18 bases between. In nucleotides, the CDR3 is TGTGCCAGCAGCCAATCGGTACCTAGCTCCCTTTACAATGAGCAGTTCTTC. This codes for CASSQSVPSSLYNEQFF.

Only a few counts were recorded for this clone. The chain recombines TRBV5-6 with TRBJ1-2; no reliable D call. The CDR3 consists of 16 residues. Per germline, CDR1 SGHDT and CDR2 YYEEEE. Trimming removed 1 base at V and 1 base at J, with 14 bases between. The CDR3 here is CASSLLHLGYNYGYTF. As DNA, the CDR3 is TGTGCCAGCAGCTTGTTGCATCTAGGATATAACTATGGCTACACCTTC.

For this clone: The sample carries other DNA sequences with the same CDR3. This chain uses TRBV12-3 or TRBV12-4 with TRBJ1-1; the D gene is possibly TRBD1 (5 bases). This CDR3 region has 12 residues. Trimming shortened V by 3 bases and J by 7 bases, and 9 bases separated the two germline ends. The CDR3 spells CASSLSGVEAFF. The DNA of the CDR3 is TGTGCCAGCAGTTTGTCGGGGGTTGAAGCTTTCTTT.

The V call is TRBV30, the J call TRBJ1-5, with a possible D match to TRBD1 (5 bases). The CDR3 contains 15 residues. Germline CDR1 reads GTSNPN; CDR2 reads SVGIG (reference sequence). V lost 1 base and J 5 bases, leaving 15 bases between the germline ends. Here the CDR3 reads CAWSAERGRDQPQHF. The CDR3 nucleotides read TGTGCCTGGAGTGCGGAGAGGGGTCGCGATCAGCCCCAGCATTTT.

V is TRBV7-2 and J is TRBJ1-4; no clear D gene. V was shortened by 2 bases and J by 7 bases, with 14 bases between the two germline ends. The CDR3 is 15 residues long. Germline V CDR1 and CDR2: SGHTA, FQGNSA. CDR3: CASSLRAGGIEKLFF. The CDR3 DNA follows: TGTGCCAGCAGCTTAAGGGCAGGAGGGATTGAAAAACTGTTTTTT.

The rearrangement joins TRBV7-3 to TRBJ2-1; 8 bases align to TRBD2. J was trimmed by 7 bases and V by 3 bases; bases with no gene match: 2. CDR3 length: 13 residues. CDR1 is SGHTA, CDR2 FQGTGA, per germline. CDR3 residues: CASSLSGSNEQFF. DNA of the CDR3: TGTGCCAGCAGCTTGAGCGGGAGTAATGAGCAGTTCTTC.

This chain joins TRBV6-6 and TRBJ2-7; D is possibly TRBD2 (5 bases). Germline V gene sequence: CDR1 MNHNY, CDR2 SVGAGI (reference sequence). Deletions cut 5 bases from V and 2 bases from J, with 16 bases between. The CDR3 is 15 residues long. The CDR3 is CASSNLDGGPYEQYF. The CDR3 DNA sequence: TGTGCCAGCAGTAATCTGGACGGAGGACCCTACGAGCAGTACTTC.

This clone appeared once. V is TRBV10-3 and J is TRBJ2-1; 12 positions match TRBD2. The CDR3 totals 18 residues. V was pared by 2 bases and J by 8 bases, with 13 bases of the junction left unmatched. Germline values: CDR1 ENHRY, CDR2 SYGVKD. The CDR3 protein is CAISETTLAGGRLDEQFF. In DNA, the CDR3 is TGTGCCATCAGTGAGACCACTCTAGCGGGAGGGCGACTCGATGAGCAGTTCTTC.

The chain employs TRBV12-3 or TRBV12-4 and TRBJ1-2; no clear D gene. Trimming shortened V by 3 bases and J by 4 bases, and 6 bases separated the two germline ends. The CDR3 consists of 12 residues. CDR3 sequence: CASSLRVYGYTF. The CDR3, as DNA: TGTGCCAGCAGTTTGAGGGTCTATGGCTACACCTTC.